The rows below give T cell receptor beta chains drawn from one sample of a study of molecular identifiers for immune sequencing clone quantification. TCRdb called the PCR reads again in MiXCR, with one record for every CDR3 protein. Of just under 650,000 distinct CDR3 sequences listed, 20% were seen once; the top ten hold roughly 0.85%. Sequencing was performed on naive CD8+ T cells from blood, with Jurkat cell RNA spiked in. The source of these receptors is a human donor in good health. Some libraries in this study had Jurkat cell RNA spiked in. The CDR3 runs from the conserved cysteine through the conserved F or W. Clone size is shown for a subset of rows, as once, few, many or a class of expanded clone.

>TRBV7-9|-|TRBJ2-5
CVSSLITTPQETQYF
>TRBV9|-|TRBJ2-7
CASSGYLGHEQYF
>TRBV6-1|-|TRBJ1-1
CASSEVRGNTEAFF
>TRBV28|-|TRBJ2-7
CASSCGQTYEQYF
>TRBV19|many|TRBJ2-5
CASSSRTSGTLGMAQYF
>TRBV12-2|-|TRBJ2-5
CASRLVLYQETQYF
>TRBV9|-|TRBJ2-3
CASSVRQGGSTDTQYF
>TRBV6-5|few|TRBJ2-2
CASGARSGELFF
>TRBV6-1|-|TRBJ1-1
CASIGAWDTEAFF
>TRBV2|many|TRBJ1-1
CASITPLNTEAFF
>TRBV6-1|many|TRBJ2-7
CASSEGRSPVYEQYF
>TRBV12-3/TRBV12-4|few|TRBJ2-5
CASSFETGNTEETQYF
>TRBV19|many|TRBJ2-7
CASSTTLAGALTYEQYF
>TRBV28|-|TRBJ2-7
CAGSPGLYYEQYF
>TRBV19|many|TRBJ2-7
CASSPDQTGQTYEQYF
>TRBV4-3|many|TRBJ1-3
CASSQDRISGNTIYF
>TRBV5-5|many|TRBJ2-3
CASSRGAGGFTDTQYF
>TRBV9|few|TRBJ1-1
CASSPPEGNTEAFF
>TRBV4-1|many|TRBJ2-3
CATHYGEGTQYF
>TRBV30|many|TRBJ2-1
CAWSSGSSNEQFF
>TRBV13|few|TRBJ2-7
CASSPRSRQGLWEQYF
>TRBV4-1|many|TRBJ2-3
CASSQELAGGTDTQYF
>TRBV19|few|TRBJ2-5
CASRTSGEETQYF
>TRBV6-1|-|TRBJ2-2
CASAWDRKNTGELFF
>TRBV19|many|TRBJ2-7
CASSIKAGEQYF
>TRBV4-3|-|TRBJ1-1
CASSLERGYGEAFF